One sample yielded the 18 T cell receptor beta chains listed below, sequenced in a study of OX40 agonist ivuxolimab in advanced cancers. Profiling relied on immunoSEQ multiplex PCR, and the TCRdb table lists in-frame clones only, not all of them. The table has fewer than 90,000 clones, roughly 87% seen once. Specimen: CD4+ or CD8+ T cells sorted from blood, collected in a trial of the OX40 agonist ivuxolimab. Receptor source: an adult with an advanced solid tumor such as melanoma, head and neck, liver or kidney cancer.

V usage is TRBV5-6 and J usage is TRBJ2-1, with D hard to call. Per the germline V gene, CDR1 is SGHDT and CDR2 is YYEEEE. The length of the CDR3 is 15 residues. V lost 0 bases and J 5 bases, leaving 12 bases between the germline ends. CDR3: CASSLDRRRDNEQFF. CDR3 nucleotides: TGTGCCAGCAGCTTGGATCGGCGTCGGGACAATGAGCAGTTCTTC.

V usage is TRBV10-2 and J usage is TRBJ2-5; 8 bases line up with TRBD1. The CDR3 consists of 18 residues. After removal of 6 bases from V and 0 bases from J, the junction contained 15 bases not matched to a gene. Germline V gene lookup returns CDR1 WSHSY and CDR2 SAAADI. The DNA for the CDR3 is TGCGCCAGCAGGGAGGGCGGACAGGGAGTAGGGTACCAAGAGACCCAGTACTTC. Residues: CASREGGQGVGYQETQYF.

V is TRBV27 and J is TRBJ1-1; no reliable D call. This CDR3 is built from 15 residues. Looked up from germline, CDR1 is MNHEY and CDR2 is SMNVEV (reference sequence). The V gene lost 3 bases and the J gene lost 0 bases, with 11 bases spanning the gap. The CDR3, as DNA: TGTGCCAGCAGTTTCTCCTTTGCCTTGAACACTGAAGCTTTCTTT. Protein sequence: CASSFSFALNTEAFF.

The rearrangement joins TRBV2 to TRBJ2-2, with 9 bases aligning to TRBD1. The CDR3 covers 15 residues. The V and J ends lost 4 bases and 3 bases, in that order; junction bases with no gene match: 3. Germline CDR1 is SNHLY and CDR2 is FYNNEI. This chain's CDR3 is CASSARQGDTGELFF. The CDR3 bases are TGTGCCAGCAGTGCCCGACAGGGGGACACCGGGGAGCTGTTTTTT.

The chain uses TRBV6-1 and TRBJ1-5; D is undetermined. The CDR3 runs to 15 residues. V was cut by 0 bases and J by 0 bases, with 6 bases left in between. CDR1 is MNHNS, CDR2 SASEGT, per germline. The CDR3 region has the DNA TGTGCCAGCAGTGAAGCCGACGTTAGCAATCAGCCCCAGCATTTT. This sequence encodes CASSEADVSNQPQHF.

J is TRBJ1-2 and V is TRBV11-2; TRBD1 agrees at 7 bases. This CDR3 is built from 14 residues. Germline trimming cut 2 bases from V and 8 bases from J; bases unmatched to any gene: 8. Germline CDR1 is SGHAT and CDR2 is FQNNGV. Here the CDR3 DNA reads TGTGCCAGCAGCTTATCAGGGGGGAAGGGCGGCTACACCTTC. Amino acids: CASSLSGGKGGYTF.

V and J are TRBV6-1 and TRBJ1-5; 11 nucleotides agree with TRBD1. The germline gives CDR1 MNHNS, CDR2 SASEGT. CDR3 length: 15 residues. With 3 bases clipped from V and 5 bases from J, the junction kept 3 bases outside the gene matches. This chain's CDR3 is CASSDWDRGDQPQHF. DNA of the CDR3: TGTGCCAGCAGTGACTGGGACAGGGGGGATCAGCCCCAGCATTTT.

The V gene is TRBV30, the J gene TRBJ2-1; possible D gene TRBD1, 6 bases. The ends were cut back, 5 bases at V and 2 bases at J, with 7 bases in the middle. The CDR3 extends over 12 amino acids. Per germline, CDR1 GTSNPN and CDR2 SVGIG (reference sequence). CDR3 in amino acids: CAWSGAYNEQFF. The CDR3 DNA follows: TGTGCCTGGTCAGGGGCCTACAATGAGCAGTTCTTC. Looking up the rest from reference TRBV30 and TRBJ2-1 gives the full variable domain: SQTIHQWPATLVQPVGSPLSLECTVEGTSNPNLYWYRQAAGRGLQLLFYSVGIGQISSEVPQNLSASRPQDRQFILSSKKLLLSDSGFYLCAWSGAYNEQFFGPGTRLTVL.

The gene calls are TRBV25-1 and TRBJ2-6, with 9 bases that match TRBD1. Looked up from germline, CDR1 is MGHDK and CDR2 is SYGVNS. CDR3 length: 14 amino acids. V trimming: 5 bases; J trimming: 12 bases; junction bases outside the gene matches: 8. The CDR3 is CASSRRDREVVLTF. The CDR3 coding sequence is TGTGCCAGCAGTAGACGGGACAGGGAGGTCGTCCTGACTTTC.

Comment on this clone: Other DNA sequences of this sample code for an identical CDR3. This rearrangement joins TRBV4-1 to TRBJ1-1; D gene uncertain. Germline V CDR1 and CDR2: MGHRA, YSYEKL. There are 12 residues in the CDR3. V was trimmed by 3 bases and J by 2 bases, leaving 4 bases between them. The chain's CDR3 is CASSHPNTEAFF. For the CDR3, the DNA is TGCGCCAGCAGCCACCCCAACACTGAAGCTTTCTTT.

The chain recombines TRBV5-6 with TRBJ1-5; weak D call: TRBD1 (5 bases). This CDR3 has 13 residues. Trimming took 4 bases from V and 6 from J, leaving 11 bases between them. Per the germline V gene, CDR1 is SGHDT and CDR2 is YYEEEE. CDR3 DNA sequence: TGTGCCAGCAGCCCCGGGGGTGTTCAGCCCCAGCATTTT. As protein: CASSPGGVQPQHF.

This clone showed up just a few times. V usage is TRBV9 and J usage is TRBJ2-5, with 10 bases fitting TRBD1. V dropped 0 bases and J dropped 2; count of bases not matched to a gene: 4. Germline-derived CDR1 and CDR2 are SGDLS and YYNGEE. CDR3 size: 16 residues. CDR3 sequence reads: CASSVAQGQGQETQYF. The CDR3 DNA is TGTGCCAGCAGCGTAGCCCAGGGACAGGGGCAAGAGACCCAGTACTTC.

This clone was found a few times. The chain couples TRBV9 to TRBJ2-3, with 7 bases fitting TRBD2. Germline assignment: CDR1 SGDLS and CDR2 YYNGEE. The CDR3 is 14 residues long. J was trimmed by 1 base and V by 7 bases; bases with no gene match: 6. For the CDR3, the DNA is TGTGCCAGCGGGGAGCTAGCGGGCACAGATACGCAGTATTTT. Amino acids: CASGELAGTDTQYF.

This clone came up once. The J gene is TRBJ2-3, the V gene TRBV12-5; D possibly uses TRBD1 or TRBD2 (5 bases each). CDR3 size: 17 residues. CDR1 and CDR2 (germline): LGHNT, FRNRAP. V was trimmed by 2 bases and J by 0 bases, leaving 15 bases between them. For the CDR3, the DNA is TGTGCTAGTGGTTTGATAGGGTGGGGGTCTAGCACAGATACGCAGTATTTT. This encodes CASGLIGWGSSTDTQYF.

This chain connects TRBV5-1 to TRBJ1-2; 7 bases align to TRBD1. Germline V gene data show CDR1 as SGHRS and CDR2 as YFSETQ. CDR3 length equals 13 residues. V was pared by 0 bases and J by 4 bases, with 0 bases of the junction left unmatched. CDR3 bases: TGCGCCAGCAGCTTGGACAGGGGCTATGGCTACACCTTC. Protein: CASSLDRGYGYTF.

The chain joins TRBV19 to TRBJ1-1; D unclear. The germline V gene has CDR1 LNHDA and CDR2 SQIVND (reference sequence). Deletions cut 5 bases from V and 12 bases from J, with 19 bases between. The CDR3 is made up of 13 amino acids. The DNA for the CDR3 is TGTGCCAGTAGTGACGACCTTGGAAGGATAACTTTCTTT. Translating gives CASSDDLGRITFF.

This chain connects TRBV6-1 to TRBJ2-7, with D maybe TRBD2 (5 bases). V gave up 6 bases and J gave up 4 bases, with 19 bases separating them. The CDR3 has 15 amino acids. Germline CDR1 is MNHNS and CDR2 is SASEGT. CDR3: CASRTPRDAIYEQYF. CDR3 bases: TGTGCCAGCAGGACCCCCCGGGATGCAATTTACGAGCAGTACTTC.

V is TRBV30 and J is TRBJ2-3; D uncertain. CDR3 size: 11 residues. Trimming pared 1 base from V and 4 bases from J, leaving 3 bases between. The germline V gene has CDR1 GTSNPN and CDR2 SVGIG (reference sequence). DNA of the CDR3: TGTGCCTGGAGTGAGGCAGATACGCAGTATTTT. This sequence encodes CAWSEADTQYF.